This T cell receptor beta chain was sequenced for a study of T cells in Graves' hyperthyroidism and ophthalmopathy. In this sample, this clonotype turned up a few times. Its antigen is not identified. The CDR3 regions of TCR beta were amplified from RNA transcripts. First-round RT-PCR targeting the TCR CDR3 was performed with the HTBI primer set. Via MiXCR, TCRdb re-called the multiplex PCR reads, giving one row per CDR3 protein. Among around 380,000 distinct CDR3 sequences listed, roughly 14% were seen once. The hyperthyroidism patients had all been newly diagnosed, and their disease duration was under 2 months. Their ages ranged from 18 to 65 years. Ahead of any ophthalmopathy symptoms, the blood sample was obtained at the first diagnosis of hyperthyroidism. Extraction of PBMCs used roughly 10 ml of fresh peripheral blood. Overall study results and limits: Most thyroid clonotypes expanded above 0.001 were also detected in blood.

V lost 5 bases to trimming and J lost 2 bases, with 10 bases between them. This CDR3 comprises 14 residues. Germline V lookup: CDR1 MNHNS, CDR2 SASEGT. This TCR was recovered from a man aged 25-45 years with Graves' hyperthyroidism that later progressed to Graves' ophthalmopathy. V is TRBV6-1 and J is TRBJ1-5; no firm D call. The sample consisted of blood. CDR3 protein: CASSRARGNQPQHF. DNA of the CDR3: TGTGCCAGCAGTAGGGCCCGTGGCAATCAGCCCCAGCATTTT.